The present entry profiles one T cell receptor beta chain with its context. Trimming took 5 bases from V and 5 from J; bases not matched to a gene: 5. The germline CDR1 and CDR2 sequences are MDHEN and SYDVKM. CDR3 length: 15 amino acids. The sample belongs to a study of blood T cell repertoires in COVID-19. Study-wide context: In each case, the material was cDNA or gDNA derived from T cells, B-cell-depleted T cells, or PBMCs.

Repertoires were generated with immunoSEQ multiplex PCR, while TCRdb's copy carries only in-frame clones and drops some. The table has under 100,000 clones, over 70% seen once; the top ten hold around 25%. The sequence was collected from a man older than 75 with active or convalescent COVID-19. Sequenced: peripheral blood. The chain carries TRBV28 and TRBJ2-1, with 11 positions matching TRBD2. The CDR3 loop reads CASSVLAGVNNEQFF. DNA for the CDR3: TGTGCCAGCAGTGTACTAGCGGGGGTAAACAATGAGCAGTTCTTC.